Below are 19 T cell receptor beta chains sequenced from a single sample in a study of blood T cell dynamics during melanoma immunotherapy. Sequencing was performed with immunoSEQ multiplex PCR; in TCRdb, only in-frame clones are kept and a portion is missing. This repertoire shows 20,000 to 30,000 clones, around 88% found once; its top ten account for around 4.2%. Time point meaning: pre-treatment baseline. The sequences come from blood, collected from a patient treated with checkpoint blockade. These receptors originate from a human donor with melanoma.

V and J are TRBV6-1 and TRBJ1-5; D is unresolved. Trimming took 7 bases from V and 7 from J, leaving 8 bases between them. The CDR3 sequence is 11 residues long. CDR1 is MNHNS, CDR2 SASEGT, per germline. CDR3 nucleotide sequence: TGTGCCAGCAAGGAGGTCCAGCCCCAGCATTTT. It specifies CASKEVQPQHF.

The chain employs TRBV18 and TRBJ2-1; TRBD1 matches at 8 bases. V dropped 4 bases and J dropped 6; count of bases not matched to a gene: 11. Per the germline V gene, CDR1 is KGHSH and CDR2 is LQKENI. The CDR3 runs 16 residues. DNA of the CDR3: TGTGCCAGCTCACGGCAGGGGGCCCTGTTAAGCAATGAGCAGTTCTTC. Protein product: CASSRQGALLSNEQFF.

The CDR3 DNA is TGTGCCAGCAGCTTAGCCGGCAGCCCTCCATATTTT. Protein sequence: CASSLAGSPPYF. This sequence joins TRBV7-9 and TRBJ1-3; D ambiguous. Germline assignment: CDR1 SEHNR and CDR2 FQNEAQ (reference sequence). The V end lost 0 bases, the J end lost 15 bases, and 12 bases lay between the germline ends. This CDR3 spans 12 amino acids.

The CDR3 reads CASSQVVGREGRYEQYF. In DNA form, the CDR3 reads TGCGCCAGCAGCCAAGTGGTGGGGCGGGAGGGCCGCTACGAGCAGTACTTC. The chain is built from TRBV4-1 and TRBJ2-7, with TRBD2 matching 9 bases. Germline V gene sequence: CDR1 MGHRA, CDR2 YSYEKL. The V and J ends lost 1 base and 3 bases, in that order; junction bases with no gene match: 10. The CDR3 extends over 17 amino acids.

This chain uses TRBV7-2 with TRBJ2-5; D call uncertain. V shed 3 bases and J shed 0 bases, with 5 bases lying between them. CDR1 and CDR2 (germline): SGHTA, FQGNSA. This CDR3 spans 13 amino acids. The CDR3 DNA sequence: TGTGCCAGCAGCTTCAGCAACCAAGAGACCCAGTACTTC. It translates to CASSFSNQETQYF.

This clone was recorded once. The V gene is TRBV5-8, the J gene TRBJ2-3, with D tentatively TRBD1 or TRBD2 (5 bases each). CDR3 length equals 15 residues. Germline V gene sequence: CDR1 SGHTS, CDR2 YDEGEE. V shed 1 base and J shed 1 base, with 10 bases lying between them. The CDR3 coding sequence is TGTGCCAGCAGCTTGTTGGGGGAAGGCACAGATACGCAGTATTTT. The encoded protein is CASSLLGEGTDTQYF.

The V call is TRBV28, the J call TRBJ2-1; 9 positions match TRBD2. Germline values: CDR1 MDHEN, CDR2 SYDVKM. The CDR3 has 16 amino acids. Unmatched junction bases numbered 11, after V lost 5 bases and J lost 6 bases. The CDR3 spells CASSTLAGRESNEQFF. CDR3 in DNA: TGTGCCAGCAGTACCCTAGCGGGACGTGAATCCAATGAGCAGTTCTTC.

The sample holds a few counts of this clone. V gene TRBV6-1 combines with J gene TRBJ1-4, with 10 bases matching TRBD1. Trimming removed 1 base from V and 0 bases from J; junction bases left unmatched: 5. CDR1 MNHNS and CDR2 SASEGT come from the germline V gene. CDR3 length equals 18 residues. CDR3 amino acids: CASSEDGTGVPTNEKLFF. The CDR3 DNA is TGTGCCAGCAGTGAAGATGGGACAGGGGTTCCAACTAATGAAAAACTGTTTTTT.

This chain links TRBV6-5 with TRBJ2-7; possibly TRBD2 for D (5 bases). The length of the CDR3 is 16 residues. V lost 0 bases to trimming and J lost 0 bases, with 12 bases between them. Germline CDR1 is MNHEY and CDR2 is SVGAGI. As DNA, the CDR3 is TGTGCCAGCAGTTACTCCGGAACTAGTAGCTCCTACGAGCAGTACTTC. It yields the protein CASSYSGTSSSYEQYF.

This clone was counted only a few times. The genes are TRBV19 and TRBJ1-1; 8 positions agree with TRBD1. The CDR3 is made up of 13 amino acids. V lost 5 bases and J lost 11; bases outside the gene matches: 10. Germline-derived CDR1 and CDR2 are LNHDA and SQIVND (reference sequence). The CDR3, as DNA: TGTGCCAGTAGTCCGGCGGACAGGGTCGTGGCTTTCTTT. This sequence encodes CASSPADRVVAFF. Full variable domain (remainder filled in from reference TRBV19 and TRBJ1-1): DGGITQSPKYLFRKEGQNVTLSCEQNLNHDAMYWYRQDPGQGLRLIYYSQIVNDFQKGDIAEGYSVSREKKESFPLTVTSAQKNPTAFYLCASSPADRVVAFFGQGTRLTVV.

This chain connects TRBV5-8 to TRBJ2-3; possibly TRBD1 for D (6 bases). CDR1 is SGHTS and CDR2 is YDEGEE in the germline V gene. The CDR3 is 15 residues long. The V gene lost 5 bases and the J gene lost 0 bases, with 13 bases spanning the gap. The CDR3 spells CASRPGTISTDTQYF. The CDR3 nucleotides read TGTGCCAGCAGACCCGGGACAATCAGCACAGATACGCAGTATTTT.

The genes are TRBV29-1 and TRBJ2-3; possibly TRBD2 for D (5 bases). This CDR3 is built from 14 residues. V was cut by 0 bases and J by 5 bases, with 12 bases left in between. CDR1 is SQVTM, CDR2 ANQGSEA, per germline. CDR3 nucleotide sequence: TGCAGCGTTGAAGAGGAGAGGGTAGGAGATACGCAGTATTTT. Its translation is CSVEEERVGDTQYF.

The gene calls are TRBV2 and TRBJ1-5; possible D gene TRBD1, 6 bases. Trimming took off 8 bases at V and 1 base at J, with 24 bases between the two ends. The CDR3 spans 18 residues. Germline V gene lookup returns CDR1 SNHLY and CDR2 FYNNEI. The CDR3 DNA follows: TGTGCCAGCGAAGCGACCTCGTGGGGGGGCCGAAGCAATCAGCCCCAGCATTTT. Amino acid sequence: CASEATSWGGRSNQPQHF.

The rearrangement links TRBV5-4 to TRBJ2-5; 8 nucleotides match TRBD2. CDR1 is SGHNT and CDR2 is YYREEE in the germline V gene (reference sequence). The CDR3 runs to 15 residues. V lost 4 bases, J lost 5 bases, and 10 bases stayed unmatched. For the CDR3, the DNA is TGTGCCAGCAGCCCCCAGCGCGGGGGGCGGGAGACCCAGTACTTC. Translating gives CASSPQRGGRETQYF.

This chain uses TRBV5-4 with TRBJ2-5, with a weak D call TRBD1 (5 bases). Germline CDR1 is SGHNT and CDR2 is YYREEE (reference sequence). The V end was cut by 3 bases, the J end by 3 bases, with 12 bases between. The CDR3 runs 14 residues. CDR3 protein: CASSWKGSEETQYF. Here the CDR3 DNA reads TGTGCCAGCAGCTGGAAGGGGTCGGAAGAGACCCAGTACTTC. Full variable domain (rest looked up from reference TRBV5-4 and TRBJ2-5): ETGVTQSPTHLIKTRGQQVTLRCSSQSGHNTVSWYQQALGQGPQFIFQYYREEENGRGNFPPRFSGLQFPNYSSELNVNALELDDSALYLCASSWKGSEETQYFGPGTRLLVL.

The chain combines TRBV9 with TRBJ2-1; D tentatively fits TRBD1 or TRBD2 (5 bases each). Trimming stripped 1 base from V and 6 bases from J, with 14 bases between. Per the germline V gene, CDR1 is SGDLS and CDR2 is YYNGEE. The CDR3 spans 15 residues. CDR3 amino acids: CASSVYGTDRNEQFF. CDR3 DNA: TGTGCCAGCAGCGTATACGGGACCGACCGCAATGAGCAGTTCTTC.

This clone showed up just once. The chain's CDR3 is CASSLPPGSPGNEQFF. In DNA, the CDR3 is TGTGCCAGCAGCCTGCCCCCCGGGTCCCCCGGCAATGAGCAGTTCTTC. The chain is built from TRBV7-3 and TRBJ2-1; D ambiguous. V lost 5 bases, J lost 6 bases, and 20 bases lay in between. Germline CDR1 is SGHTA and CDR2 is FQGTGA. CDR3 length equals 16 residues.

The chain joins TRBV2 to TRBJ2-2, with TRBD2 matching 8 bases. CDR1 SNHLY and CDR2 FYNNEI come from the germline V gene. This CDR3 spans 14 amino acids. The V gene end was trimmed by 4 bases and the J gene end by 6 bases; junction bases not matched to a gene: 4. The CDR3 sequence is CASSGSGRPGELFF. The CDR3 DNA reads TGTGCCAGCAGTGGAAGCGGGAGACCCGGGGAGCTGTTTTTT. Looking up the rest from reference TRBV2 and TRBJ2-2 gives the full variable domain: EPEVTQTPSHQVTQMGQEVILRCVPISNHLYFYWYRQILGQKVEFLVSFYNNEISEKSEIFDDQFSVERPDGSNFTLKIRSTKLEDSAMYFCASSGSGRPGELFFGEGSRLTVL.

CDR3 nucleotides: TGTGCCAGCAGTTTAGACCGGGGCAGTAATGAAAAACTGTTTTTT. Its translation: CASSLDRGSNEKLFF. This chain uses TRBV28 with TRBJ1-4, with a possible D match to TRBD1 (5 bases). Germline V CDR1 and CDR2: MDHEN, SYDVKM. The CDR3 has 15 amino acids. V lost 2 bases and J 4 bases, leaving 11 bases between the germline ends.